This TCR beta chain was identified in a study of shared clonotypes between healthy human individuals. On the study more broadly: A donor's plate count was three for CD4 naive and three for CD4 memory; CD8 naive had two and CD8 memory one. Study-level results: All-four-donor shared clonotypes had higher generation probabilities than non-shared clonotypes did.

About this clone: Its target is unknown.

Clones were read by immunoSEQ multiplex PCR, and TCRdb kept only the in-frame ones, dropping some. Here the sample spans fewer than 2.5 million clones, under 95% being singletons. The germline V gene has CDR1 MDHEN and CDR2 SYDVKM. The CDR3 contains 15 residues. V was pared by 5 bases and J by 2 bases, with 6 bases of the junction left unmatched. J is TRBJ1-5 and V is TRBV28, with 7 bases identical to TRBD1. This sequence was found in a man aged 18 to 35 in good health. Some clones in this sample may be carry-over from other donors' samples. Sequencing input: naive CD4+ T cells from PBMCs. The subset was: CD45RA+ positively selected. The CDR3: CASSRDSGGNQPQHF. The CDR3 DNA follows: TGTGCCAGCAGTCGGGACAGCGGGGGCAATCAGCCCCAGCATTTT.